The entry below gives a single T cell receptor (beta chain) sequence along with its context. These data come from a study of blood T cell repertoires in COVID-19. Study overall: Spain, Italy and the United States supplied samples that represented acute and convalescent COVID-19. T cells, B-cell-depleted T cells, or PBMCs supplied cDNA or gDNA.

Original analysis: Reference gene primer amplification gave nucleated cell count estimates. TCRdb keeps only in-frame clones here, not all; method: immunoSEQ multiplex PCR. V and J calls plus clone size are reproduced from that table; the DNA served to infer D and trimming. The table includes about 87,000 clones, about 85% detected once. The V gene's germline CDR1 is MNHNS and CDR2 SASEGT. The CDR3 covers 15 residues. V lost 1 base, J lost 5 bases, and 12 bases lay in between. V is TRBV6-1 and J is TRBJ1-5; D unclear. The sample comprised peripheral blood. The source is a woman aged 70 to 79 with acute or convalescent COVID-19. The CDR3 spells CASSEDFLTDQPQHF. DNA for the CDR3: TGTGCCAGCAGTGAAGACTTCCTTACGGATCAGCCCCAGCATTTT.